This T cell receptor beta chain derives from a study of blood T cell repertoires in COVID-19. Study context: There were acute and convalescent COVID-19 samples, and they came from the United States, Italy and Spain. Sample material is recorded as cDNA or gDNA derived from T cells, B-cell-depleted T cells, or PBMCs.

Per germline, CDR1 SQVTM and CDR2 ANQGSEA. The CDR3 consists of 10 residues. Trimming took 7 bases from V and 4 from J, leaving 7 bases between them. In the study's own analysis: It was from reference gene primer amplification that nucleated cell counts were estimated. Here immunoSEQ multiplex PCR was the method, and the copy in TCRdb shows in-frame clones only, minus some. For V, J and clone size, that table is used; D and trimming come from the DNA. The data contain about 180,000 clones, approximately 86% of them singletons. This chain joins TRBV29-1 and TRBJ1-1; D unresolved. The sequenced sample was peripheral blood. This sequence originates from a man aged 45-65 years with active or convalescent COVID-19. The CDR3 region has the DNA TGCAGCGGCGCGGGCACTGAAGCTTTCTTT. Encoded protein: CSGAGTEAFF.